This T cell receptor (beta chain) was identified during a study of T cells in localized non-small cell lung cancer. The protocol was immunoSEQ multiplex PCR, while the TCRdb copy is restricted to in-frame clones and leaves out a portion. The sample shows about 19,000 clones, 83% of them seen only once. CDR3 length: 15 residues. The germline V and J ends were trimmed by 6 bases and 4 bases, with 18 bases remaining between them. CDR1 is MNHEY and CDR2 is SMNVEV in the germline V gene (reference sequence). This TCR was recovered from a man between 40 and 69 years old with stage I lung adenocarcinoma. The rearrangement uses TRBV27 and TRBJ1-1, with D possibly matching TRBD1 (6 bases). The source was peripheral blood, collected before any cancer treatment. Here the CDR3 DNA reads TGTGCCAGCAGAGGAGGGGGTAACGTTGGCACTGAAGCTTTCTTT. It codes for CASRGGGNVGTEAFF.